This T cell receptor beta chain was observed in a study of cytomegalovirus exposure and HLA in healthy donors. Study in general: A prior analysis found more than 90 million unique TCR beta sequences from about 179 million T cells.

V gave up 0 bases and J gave up 6 bases; unmatched junction bases: 10. Per the germline V gene, CDR1 is MNHEY and CDR2 is SVGAGI. This CDR3 contains 16 residues. With 60 Vbeta and 13 Jbeta primers, the PCR was carried out. Assay: immunoSEQ multiplex PCR; the TCRdb copy retains only in-frame clones and omits some. The repertoire consists of about 120,000 clones, with about three quarters occurring once and the leading ten covering over 25%. This clone was found once. Its antigen is undetermined. Study results and limitations: Reportedly, a later analysis found an Asian-associated ancestry cluster had fewer N-insertions than the roughly 670-donor mean. Across all donors, roughly uniform sequencing depth was an assumption of the presence/absence analyses.

Healthy bone marrow donors made up the donor group. The chain combines TRBV6-5 with TRBJ1-1, with 7 bases aligning to TRBD1. This sequence was found in a man aged 55 to 70 in good health and CMV-seropositive. Sequenced: PBMCs. CDR3 in amino acids: CASSYSRTGWDPEAFF. In nucleotides, the CDR3 is TGTGCCAGCAGTTACTCGCGGACAGGTTGGGACCCTGAAGCTTTCTTT.